The 5 T cell receptor beta chains presented below share a single source sample, sequenced in a study of blood T cells in healthy people across ages. PCR was performed a second time for roughly 7 to 11 cycles using a sample-barcoded 5' primer and a J-beta primer mix. TCRdb re-called the 5' RACE reads with MiXCR, one entry per CDR3 protein. The table records 1,800,000 or so distinct CDR3 sequences, 39% of them present only once. The sequencing input was blood. These receptors originate from a human donor in good health.

The chain has TRBV15 and TRBJ1-1; perhaps TRBD1 as D (6 bases). CDR1 is LNHNV, CDR2 YYDKDF, per germline (reference sequence). The CDR3 sequence is 13 residues long. V lost 9 bases to trimming and J lost 0 bases, with 11 bases between them. The DNA for the CDR3 is TGTGCCACGACCAGGGACATGAACACTGAAGCTTTCTTT. Residues: CATTRDMNTEAFF. Full variable domain (rest looked up from reference TRBV15 and TRBJ1-1): DAMVIQNPRYQVTQFGKPVTLSCSQTLNHNVMYWYQQKSSQAPKLLFHYYDKDFNNEADTPDNFQSRRPNTSFCFLDIRSPGLGDTAMYLCATTRDMNTEAFFGQGTRLTVV.

The CDR3 nucleotides are TGCAGTGCTAGAGATCCCGGGACTAGCTACGAGCAGTACTTC. It yields the protein CSARDPGTSYEQYF. This sequence joins TRBV20-1 and TRBJ2-7; 8 bases fit TRBD2. Germline trimming cut 0 bases from V and 3 bases from J; bases unmatched to any gene: 4. The germline V gene has CDR1 DFQATT and CDR2 SNEGSKA (reference sequence). This CDR3 is built from 14 residues.

A few counts support this clonotype. The CDR3 sequence is CASSPYLGRPDGYTF. The CDR3, as DNA: TGTGCCAGCAGCCCATACCTGGGACGGCCGGATGGCTACACCTTC. The rearrangement links TRBV14 to TRBJ1-2, with D possibly being TRBD1 (5 bases). Germline CDR1 SGHDN, CDR2 FVKESK. The CDR3 sequence is 15 residues long. Trimming shortened V by 4 bases and J by 6 bases, and 18 bases separated the two germline ends.

The chain couples TRBV14 to TRBJ1-2, with D perhaps TRBD1 (5 bases). This CDR3 region has 14 residues. Trimming removed 1 base at V and 4 bases at J, with 10 bases between. CDR1 and CDR2 from the germline V gene are SGHDN and FVKESK. This CDR3 reads CASSQGGVSYGYTF. The CDR3 coding sequence is TGTGCCAGCAGCCAAGGGGGCGTAAGCTATGGCTACACCTTC.

CDR3 sequence (DNA): TGTGCCAGCAGCACCTCCGGGGCCGCCTACGAGCAGTACTTC. Protein: CASSTSGAAYEQYF. The chain employs TRBV12-3 or TRBV12-4 and TRBJ2-5; D tentatively reads TRBD1 or TRBD2 (5 bases each). The J call is uncertain, as TRBJ2-7 better fits the DNA end. The CDR3 sequence is 14 residues long.